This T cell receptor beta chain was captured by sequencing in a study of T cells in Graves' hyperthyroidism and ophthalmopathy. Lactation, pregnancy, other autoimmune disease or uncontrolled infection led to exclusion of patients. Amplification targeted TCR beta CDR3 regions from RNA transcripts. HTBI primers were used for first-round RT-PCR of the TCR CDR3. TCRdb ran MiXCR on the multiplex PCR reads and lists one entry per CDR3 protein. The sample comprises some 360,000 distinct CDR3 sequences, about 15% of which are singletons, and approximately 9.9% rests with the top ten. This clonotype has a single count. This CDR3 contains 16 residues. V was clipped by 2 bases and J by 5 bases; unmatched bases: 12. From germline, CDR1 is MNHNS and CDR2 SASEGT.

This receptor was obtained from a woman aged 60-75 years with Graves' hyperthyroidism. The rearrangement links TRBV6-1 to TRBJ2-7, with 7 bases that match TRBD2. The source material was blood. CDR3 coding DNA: TGTGCCAGCAGTGAAAGCGGGTTGGCGGGAGTGGACGAGCAGTACTTC. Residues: CASSESGLAGVDEQYF.